The clone carrying this TCR beta chain has just a few counts. The V end was cut by 2 bases, the J end by 6 bases, with 14 bases between. CDR1 and CDR2 (germline): MDHEN, SYDVKM. This CDR3 comprises 15 residues. The data originate from a study of memory CD4+ T cells and cytomegalovirus serostatus. The sort gate was single viable CD3+CD4+CD8-CD45RO+ cells for memory CD4+ T cells. Serum IgG to CMV pp150, pp28, p38 and p52 defined serostatus. Assay: immunoSEQ multiplex PCR; the TCRdb copy retains only in-frame clones and omits some. The repertoire includes some 35,000 clones, 70% to 80% of them detected once, and roughly 5.2% sits in the top ten.

The chain uses TRBV28 and TRBJ1-5; a weak D match, TRBD1 (5 bases). The TCR was taken from an adult in good health and CMV-seropositive. The sample taken for sequencing was memory CD4+ T cells from blood. CDR3 loop: CASSLARGGGQPQHF. The CDR3 DNA reads TGTGCCAGCAGTTTAGCCCGGGGCGGCGGTCAGCCCCAGCATTTT.